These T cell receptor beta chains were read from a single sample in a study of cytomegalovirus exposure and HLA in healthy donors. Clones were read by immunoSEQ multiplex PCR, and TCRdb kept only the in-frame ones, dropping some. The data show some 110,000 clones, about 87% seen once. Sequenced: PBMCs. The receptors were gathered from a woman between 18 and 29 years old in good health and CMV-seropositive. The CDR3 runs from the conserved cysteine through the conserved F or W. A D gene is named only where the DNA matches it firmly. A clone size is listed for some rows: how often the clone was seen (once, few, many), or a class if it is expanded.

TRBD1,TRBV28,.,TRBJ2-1,CASNPGTERYNEQFF,TGTGCCAGCAACCCCGGGACAGAAAGATACAATGAGCAGTTCTTC
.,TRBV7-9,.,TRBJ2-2,CASSLVQTGELFF,TGTGCCAGCAGCTTAGTACAGACCGGGGAGCTGTTTTTT
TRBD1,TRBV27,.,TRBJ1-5,CASSPTGGDGQPQHF,TGTGCCAGCAGTCCGACAGGGGGGGATGGTCAGCCCCAGCATTTT
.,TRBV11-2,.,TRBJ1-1,CASSPFLRGVGTEAFF,TGTGCCAGCAGCCCCTTCCTCCGCGGGGTTGGCACTGAAGCTTTCTTT
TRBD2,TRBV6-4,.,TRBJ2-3,CASSLGGGATDTQYF,TGTGCCAGCAGTTTGGGCGGGGGGGCCACAGATACGCAGTATTTT
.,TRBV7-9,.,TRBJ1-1,CASSPLPTGTTITEAFF,TGTGCCAGCAGCCCACTCCCTACCGGGACAACAATAACTGAAGCTTTCTTT
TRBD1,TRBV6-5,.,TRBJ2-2,CASRIRTGVTGELFF,TGTGCCAGCAGAATTCGCACAGGGGTCACCGGGGAGCTGTTTTTT
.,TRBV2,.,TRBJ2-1,CASSRGAEQFF,TGTGCCAGCAGCAGGGGCGCTGAGCAGTTCTTC
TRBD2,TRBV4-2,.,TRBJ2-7,CASSQEFYGGAFEQYF,TGTGCCAGCAGCCAAGAGTTCTACGGGGGGGCGTTCGAGCAGTACTTC
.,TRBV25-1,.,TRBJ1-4,CASSGLTVANEKLFF,TGTGCCAGCAGTGGCCTAACAGTAGCTAATGAAAAACTGTTTTTT
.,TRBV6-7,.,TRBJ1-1,CASKPRIGGRGNTEAFF,TGTGCCAGCAAACCAAGGATCGGGGGGCGTGGGAACACTGAAGCTTTCTTT
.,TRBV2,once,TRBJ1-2,CASSKQDSGYTF,TGTGCCAGCAGTAAACAGGATAGTGGCTACACCTTC
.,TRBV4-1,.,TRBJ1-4,CASSQDLQYEKLFF,TGCGCCAGCAGCCAAGATCTTCAGTATGAAAAACTGTTTTTT
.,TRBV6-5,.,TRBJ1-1,CASSYWREANTEAFF,TGTGCCAGCAGTTACTGGCGGGAAGCGAACACTGAAGCTTTCTTT
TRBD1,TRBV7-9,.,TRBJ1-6,CASSSGTGFLGSPLHF,TGTGCCAGCAGCTCCGGGACAGGGTTTCTGGGTTCACCCCTCCACTTT
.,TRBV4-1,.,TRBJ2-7,CASSHWPFSYEQYF,TGCGCCAGCAGCCACTGGCCGTTTTCCTACGAGCAGTACTTC
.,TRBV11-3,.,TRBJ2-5,CASSPGQSWTQYF,TGTGCCAGCAGCCCAGGACAGTCTTGGACCCAGTACTTC
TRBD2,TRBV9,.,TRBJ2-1,CASSKSHGTSGGYNEQFF,TGTGCCAGCAGCAAAAGTCATGGGACTAGCGGGGGATACAATGAGCAGTTCTTC
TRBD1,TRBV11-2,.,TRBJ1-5,CASSPGTDQPQHF,TGTGCCAGCAGCCCGGGGACAGATCAGCCCCAGCATTTT
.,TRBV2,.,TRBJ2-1,CASSVDPPGDEQFF,TGTGCCAGCAGTGTAGACCCCCCGGGGGATGAGCAGTTCTTC
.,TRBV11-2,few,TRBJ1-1,CASSPRVAGDTEAFF,TGTGCCAGCAGCCCCCGGGTGGCGGGGGACACTGAAGCTTTCTTT
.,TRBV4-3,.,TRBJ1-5,CASSQDLNSASYNQPQHF,TGCGCCAGCAGCCAAGATTTGAATTCCGCCAGTTACAATCAGCCCCAGCATTTT
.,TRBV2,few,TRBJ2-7,CASSEEGKLSYEQYF,TGTGCCAGCAGTGAAGAGGGGAAGCTGTCCTACGAGCAGTACTTC
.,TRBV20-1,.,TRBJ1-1,CSAFLRQAFF,TGCAGTGCCTTCCTTCGACAGGCTTTCTTT
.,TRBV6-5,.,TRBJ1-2,CASSSVGPPNYGYTF,TGTGCCAGCAGTTCAGTGGGCCCCCCCAACTATGGCTACACCTTC
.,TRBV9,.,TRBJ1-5,CASSAPQGGSNQPQHF,TGTGCCAGCAGCGCTCCACAGGGTGGGAGCAATCAGCCCCAGCATTTT
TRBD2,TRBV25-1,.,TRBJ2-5,CASRPLGRTSGSKETQYF,TGTGCCAGCAGGCCCCTTGGGCGGACTAGCGGGAGCAAAGAGACCCAGTACTTC
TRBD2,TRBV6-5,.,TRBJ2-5,CASTSGGIQETQYF,TGTGCCAGCACTAGCGGGGGGATCCAAGAGACCCAGTACTTC
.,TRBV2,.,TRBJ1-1,CASSIDSEAFF,TGTGCCAGCAGTATTGACAGTGAAGCTTTCTTT
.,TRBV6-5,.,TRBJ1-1,CASSPGMNTEAFF,TGTGCCAGCAGCCCAGGCATGAACACTGAAGCTTTCTTT
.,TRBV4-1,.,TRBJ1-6,CASSQEFTGDNSPLHF,TGCGCCAGCAGCCAAGAGTTTACGGGTGATAATTCACCCCTCCACTTT
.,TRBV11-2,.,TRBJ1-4,CASSLVTGYRDEKLFF,TGTGCCAGCAGCTTAGTCACAGGGTATAGGGATGAAAAACTGTTTTTT
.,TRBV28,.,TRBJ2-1,CASRLSGGAFSSYNEQFF,TGTGCCAGCAGGTTATCGGGTGGAGCCTTCAGCTCCTACAATGAGCAGTTCTTC
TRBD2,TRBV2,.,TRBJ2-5,CASSEVGGGLGTQYF,TGTGCCAGCAGTGAAGTCGGGGGGGGCCTAGGGACCCAGTACTTC
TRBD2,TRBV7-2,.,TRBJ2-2,CASSFRLAGTNTGELFF,TGTGCCAGCAGCTTCCGACTAGCGGGGACGAACACCGGGGAGCTGTTTTTT
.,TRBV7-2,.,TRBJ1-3,CASSLVRGRSSGNTIYF,TGTGCCAGCAGCTTAGTACGAGGCCGGAGCTCTGGAAACACCATATATTTT
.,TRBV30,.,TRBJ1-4,CAWSVRSSEKLFF,TGTGCCTGGAGTGTGCGATCGAGTGAAAAACTGTTTTTT
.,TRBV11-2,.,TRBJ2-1,CASSLGSRNEQFF,TGTGCCAGCAGCTTAGGGTCGCGGAATGAGCAGTTCTTC
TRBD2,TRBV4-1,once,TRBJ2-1,CASSQAGGGSYNEQFF,TGCGCCAGCAGCCAAGCAGGCGGGGGATCCTACAATGAGCAGTTCTTC
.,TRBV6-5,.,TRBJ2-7,CASSTGGLGEQYF,TGTGCCAGCAGTACCGGGGGATTGGGGGAGCAGTACTTC
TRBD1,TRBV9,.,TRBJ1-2,CASSVGTGGGGYTF,TGTGCCAGCAGCGTCGGGACAGGTGGAGGAGGCTACACCTTC
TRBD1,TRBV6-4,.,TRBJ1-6,CASSEGTGNSPLHF,TGTGCCAGCAGTGAAGGGACAGGGAATTCACCCCTCCACTTT
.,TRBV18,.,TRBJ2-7,CASSPSRDSYEQYF,TGTGCCAGCTCACCCTCGAGGGACTCCTACGAGCAGTACTTC
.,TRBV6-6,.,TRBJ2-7,CASSRELAGKFEQYF,TGTGCCAGCAGTAGGGAATTAGCAGGGAAGTTCGAGCAGTACTTC
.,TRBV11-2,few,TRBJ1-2,CASSMSPYGYTF,TGTGCCAGCAGCATGAGCCCTTATGGCTACACCTTC
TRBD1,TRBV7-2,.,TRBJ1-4,CASSSTVQGTEKLFF,TGTGCCAGCAGCTCCACGGTACAGGGGACTGAAAAACTGTTTTTT
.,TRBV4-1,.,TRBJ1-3,CASSQGLRTTMGGNTIYF,TGCGCCAGCAGCCAAGGGCTCAGGACAACGATGGGTGGAAACACCATATATTTT
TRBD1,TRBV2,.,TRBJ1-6,CASRLRTGQRNSPLHF,TGTGCCAGCAGACTACGGACAGGCCAACGGAATTCACCCCTCCACTTT
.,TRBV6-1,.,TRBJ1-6,CASSERSSYNSPLHF,TGTGCCAGCAGTGAACGGAGCTCCTATAATTCACCCCTCCACTTT
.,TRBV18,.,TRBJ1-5,CASSPRPQGMSQHF,TGTGCCAGCTCACCAAGGCCCCAGGGGATGTCCCAGCATTTT
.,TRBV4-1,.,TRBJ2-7,CASSQESQAPSYEQYF,TGCGCCAGCAGCCAAGAAAGCCAAGCGCCCTCCTACGAGCAGTACTTC
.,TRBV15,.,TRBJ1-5,CATSRDQGSRFTPNQPQHF,TGTGCCACCAGCAGAGATCAGGGCAGCCGGTTCACGCCAAATCAGCCCCAGCATTTT
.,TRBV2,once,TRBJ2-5,CASSEAIGRELKETQYF,TGTGCCAGCAGTGAAGCTATCGGCAGGGAATTAAAAGAGACCCAGTACTTC
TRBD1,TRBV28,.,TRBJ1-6,CASLFRQGTSPLHF,TGTGCCAGCTTGTTTAGACAGGGGACTTCACCCCTCCACTTT
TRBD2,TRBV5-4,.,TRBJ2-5,CASSTFGTSGETQYF,TGTGCCAGCAGCACCTTCGGGACTAGCGGGGAGACCCAGTACTTC
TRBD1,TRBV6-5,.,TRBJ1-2,CASSPPGGYGYTF,TGTGCCAGCAGCCCCCCAGGGGGCTATGGCTACACCTTC
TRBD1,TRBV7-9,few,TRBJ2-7,CASSSRDSPSYEQYF,TGTGCCAGCAGCAGCCGGGACAGCCCCTCCTACGAGCAGTACTTC
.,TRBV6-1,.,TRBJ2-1,CASSAGGSSYNEQFF,TGTGCCAGCAGCGCCGGGGGAAGCTCCTACAATGAGCAGTTCTTC
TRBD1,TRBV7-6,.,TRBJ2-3,CASSSNPGQGPDTQYF,TGTGCCAGCAGCTCGAACCCAGGACAGGGGCCAGATACGCAGTATTTT
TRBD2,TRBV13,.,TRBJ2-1,CASSLGLAGGNEQFF,TGTGCCAGCAGCTTGGGACTAGCGGGAGGTAATGAGCAGTTCTTC